This TCR beta chain was recovered during a study of OX40 agonist ivuxolimab in advanced cancers. Across the whole study: Two patients with cutaneous melanoma and one with hepatocellular carcinoma, three in total, showed partial responses.

TCRdb keeps only in-frame clones here, not all; method: immunoSEQ multiplex PCR. The sample holds about 79,000 clones, roughly 94% seen once. This clone turned up a few times. Its antigen is not identified. Whole-study findings and limits: The mean number of expanded clones was higher in CD8+ T cells than in CD4+.

Germline CDR1 reads LGHNA; CDR2 reads YSLEER. Trimming took 6 bases from V and 5 from J, leaving 10 bases between them. The CDR3 consists of 12 residues. The clonotype originates from an adult with an advanced solid tumor such as melanoma, head and neck, liver or kidney cancer. The material was CD4+ or CD8+ T cells sorted from blood, obtained in a trial of the OX40 agonist ivuxolimab. The V call is TRBV4-3, the J call TRBJ1-1, with a possible D match to TRBD1 (5 bases). CDR3 nucleotides: TGCGCCAGCAGGACGAGGGGTACTGAAGCTTTCTTT. Translation: CASRTRGTEAFF.